The subject of this entry is one T cell receptor (beta chain). Allocation to cohorts depended on clinical history reported by the participants. The sample belongs to a study of blood T cell repertoires in COVID-19. The table came from immunoSEQ multiplex PCR; TCRdb's copy has only in-frame clones and leaves some out. Of some 340,000 clones listed, 87% are singletons. Unmatched junction bases numbered 5, after V lost 7 bases and J lost 0 bases. CDR3 length equals 14 residues. Per germline, CDR1 MNHEY and CDR2 SVGAGI. The V gene is TRBV6-5, the J gene TRBJ1-2, with 7 nucleotides matching TRBD1. The source of this sequence is a woman aged 25-40 years who had recovered from COVID-19. Sequenced sample: PBMCs or T cells enriched from blood (not recorded which). The CDR3 bases are TGTGCCAGCACCTCAGGGGGAGCTAACTATGGCTACACCTTC. Its protein is CASTSGGANYGYTF.